This T cell receptor beta chain is drawn from a study of cytomegalovirus exposure and HLA in healthy donors (dated by TCRdb to 2016 to 2017). Broadly, across the study: An earlier analysis of a few hundred of the donors reported 250 to 300 Gb of sequence data and roughly 120 million unique TCR beta sequences obtained from approximately 180 million T cells. An early release covering roughly 580 HLA-typed donors comprised approximately 290 gigabases of sequencing data and around 86 million unique TCR sequences. The genetic ancestry cluster associated with self-reported Caucasian donors included 81% of the approximately 400 genotyped donors. The study aimed to test whether cataloging public T cell receptors could reveal signatures of past pathogen exposure. Using immunosequencing, the study profiled T cell repertoires from 500 to 800 subjects and related those repertoires to cytomegalovirus serostatus. In addition to the first cohort of around 670 subjects, a separate validation cohort of approximately 130 different subjects was used. High-throughput TCR immunosequencing, statistical association of individual TCRs with disease status, and machine learning were combined to predict cytomegalovirus infection status. In a later analysis, previously published TCR beta repertoires from roughly 710 donors were re-analyzed and high-resolution HLA genotyping was added so that TCR occurrence patterns could be studied. In the later analysis, no new phenotypic data were used to find candidate immune exposures; instead, reliance was placed on TCR beta sequences and their occurrence across donors. An earlier analysis of around 640 of the donors used high-throughput TCR beta sequencing to judge whether each TCR beta V gene segment behaved as functional or pseudogenic. Donor age, sex, ethnicity and CMV serostatus were compiled alongside the repertoire data. Genome-wide SNP genotypes for about 65% of the 666 donors were used in a later genetic analysis, which treated that subset as a discovery cohort. Every discovery cohort repertoire had been produced on one sequencing platform. Class I and class II HLA loci were covered by the typing at four-digit resolution. Typing coverage differed by locus: A, B, C, DRB1 and DQB1 were typed in about 629-640 donors, DQA1 in approximately 520, DPA1 in nearly 610, and DPB1 in approximately 450. Several DR-DQ haplotypes were treated as single units for association and clustering because of strong linkage in the cohort. Across approximately 400 genotyped donors of the cohort, an average of 235,054 unique TCR beta nucleotide sequences per donor were sequenced, and around 20% of those sequences were non-productive. Broader findings and caveats from the paper: A further reported finding was that TCR beta sequences accurately predicted the HLA-A and HLA-B alleles for most subjects in the first cohort. The earlier analysis of approximately 540 of the donors excluded seventeen rarely observed V segments, including chromosome 9 orphons, because counts were too low. Broadly in line with IMGT annotations, most TCR beta V segments showed up in productive rearrangements about 87% or about 30% of the time in an earlier analysis of several hundred of the donors. Because HLA typing was unavailable for some donors at each locus, only the typed subset was used in association tests. In a later genetic analysis, a missense DCLRE1C variant was associated with V-gene and J-gene trimming of TCR beta chains, and the association was replicated in an independent cohort. A few of the identified cytomegalovirus-associated TCR beta chains were confirmed in vitro to be specific for cytomegalovirus antigens. In a later analysis, TCR association rates were found to vary across HLA loci, with the most associated TCRs seen for DRB1 alleles and the fewest for HLA-C alleles. In the study, some 180 TCR beta chains were listed as associated with cytomegalovirus. According to a later analysis, parvovirus B19, influenza, CMV and Epstein-Barr virus appeared linked to several top co-occurrence clusters. CMV serostatus was the only immune exposure information available for the cohort. A later analysis found that HLA-associated TCR beta chains were more clonally expanded and had lower generation probabilities than equally common non-associated chains. Some IMGT-functional V segments, including TRBV6-2 and TRBV6-3, could not be distinguished by the 87-base-pair reads and were therefore excluded. A group of highly shared sequence variants was considered likely to be a technical artifact of the sequencing pipeline. In both the original and validation cohorts, the classifier was reported to diagnose cytomegalovirus status with high specificity and sensitivity. In a later analysis, about 16,000 TCR beta sequences were associated with specific HLA alleles at a false discovery rate of 0.05. Most TCR sequences were seen in very few donors, while some public TCRs were found in many individuals. Sequencing depth was assumed to be roughly uniform across donors in the presence/absence analyses, though that assumption may not hold. In a later genetic analysis, fewer N-insertions in productive TCRs were reported among donors in an Asian-associated ancestry cluster than the approximately 710-donor mean. Only TCR beta chains were sequenced in this cohort, and the absence of alpha or paired-chain data limited detectable features. Linkage disequilibrium might explain the correlated functional status among segregating V segments, but an unknown experimental factor could not be excluded. When HLA alleles, especially DR and DQ, strongly co-occurred, TCR associations were difficult to assign to individual alleles. A later analysis found that most CMV-associated TCR beta chains appeared HLA-restricted, with HLA associations seemingly driven largely by CMV exposure. The authors suggested that the approach could potentially be extended to other disease states and immunological phenotypes.

V gives up 3 bases and J gives up 0 bases, and the segment between their germline ends measures 9 bases. The CDR3 has 14 amino acids, counting the end cysteine and phenylalanine. Only the CDR3 DNA stays, 42 bases, in frame from base 1. From the germline V gene, CDR1 is SGDLS and CDR2 is YYNGEE. The cohort was made up of about 670 healthy bone marrow donors. All cohort members were sampled while nominally healthy, although unrecorded immune exposures were likely present. The donor tested CMV seronegative and was one of the 352 seronegative cohort members. Each donor provided a peripheral blood sample, and peripheral blood mononuclear cells were used for TCR beta sequencing. The Qiagen DNeasy Blood Extraction Kit was used to extract genomic DNA from the blood cell samples. Libraries were prepared through the immunoSEQ multiplex PCR assay. The multiplex PCR relied on a mix of 60 forward primers for TCR Vbeta segments and 13 reverse primers for TCR Jbeta segments. The CDR3 region of rearranged TCR beta genes was amplified from genomic DNA by a multiplex PCR assay. The amplified TCR beta libraries were sequenced on the Illumina HiSeq System as 87-base-pair reads. Per the source publication's procedure: In a later analysis, about 80 million unique TCR beta chains were counted across the 666 repertoires, and around 10 million of these chains were shared by at least two donors. A nearest-neighbor algorithm error-corrected the raw reads and collapsed the reads into unique sequences, merging closely related sequences to remove PCR and sequencing errors. CDR3 sequences were aligned to IMGT reference sequences to assign V, D and J gene segments. Each retained sequence needed at least a six-nucleotide match to both a V gene segment and a J gene segment. Rearrangements were classified as productive when the CDR3 lacked stop codons and remained in frame with V and J, and all other rearrangements were classified as non-productive. CDR3 was defined by IMGT convention, running from the second conserved V-encoded cysteine to the conserved J-encoded phenylalanine. The earlier analysis of 587 of the donors excluded any sequence lacking an unambiguous match to a single V gene segment. An earlier analysis of a few hundred of the donors classified V segments as functional when productive rearrangements were above 56.7% and as segregating when the standard deviation between donors was above 5%. A statistical classification framework was built to diagnose cytomegalovirus status from the catalog of TCR beta chain sequences. A later analysis assigned V and J genes by comparing TCR nucleotide sequences with IMGT/GENE-DB human TR gene sequences. A later analysis assigned CDR3 sequences and most-parsimonious VDJ recombination scenarios with the TCRdist pipeline. In a later analysis, every TCR beta chain was defined by the combination of its CDR3 amino acid sequence and its V-gene family, and reads without a unique V-gene family were dropped. To address suspected cross-contamination and a sequencing artifact, a later analysis removed some 620 highly shared, low-generation-probability nucleotide sequences. In a later analysis, a clonal expansion index for each public chain was calculated from normalized within-repertoire ranks of inferred template counts. A later analysis computed generation probabilities with a VDJ recombination model fitted to out-of-frame rearrangements, and checked the results against IGoR. Hypergeometric tests were used in a later analysis to score TCR-TCR, TCR-HLA and TCR-CMV co-occurrence, with a repertoire-size bias correction applied to the TCR pairs. False discovery rates were estimated in a later analysis by permuting HLA or CMV assignments 20 times. In a later analysis, co-occurring TCRs were grouped with DBSCAN, and TCRdist sequence similarity was added when clustering was performed within HLA-allele-positive subsets. Repertoires with fewer than 30,000 or more than 120,000 public chains were left out of co-occurrence clustering, as were a few repertoires with anomalous nucleotide sharing. The table was pulled from immuneACCESS by TCRdb, which kept in-frame rearrangements only. Such tables lose some clones; where checked, under half of the loss comes from unresolved V genes, and the rest has no known cause. V and J calls and clone size are copied from that table; D and trimming were computed from the DNA. Across this sample there are 110,000 to 150,000 clones, with around 73% seen only once. The ten largest clones represent around 1.5% of the sample.

This clone occurred a few times. What this receptor recognizes is not known. The input lacks base qualities; no much larger clone sits a single base away. This clonotype originated in a female donor in good health and CMV-seronegative. Sequenced sample: PBMCs. The chain employs TRBV9 and TRBJ1-1; the D gene is possibly TRBD1, with 6 bases matching. The CDR3 corresponds to CASSAGQLNTEAFF. The nucleotides read TGTGCCAGCAGCGCCGGACAGTTGAACACTGAAGCTTTCTTT.